This T cell receptor (beta chain) is drawn from a study of T-cell reconstitution after alpha-beta-depleted transplantation in children. In its sample, this clonotype was seen many times. It was with unique molecular identifiers that the TCRbeta library was prepared. Each CDR3 protein is one row after TCRdb ran MiXCR on the PCR reads. In the table there are some 26,000 distinct CDR3 sequences, roughly a sixth of which are singletons. There are 14 residues in the CDR3. Trimming removed 2 bases from V and 2 bases from J, with 10 bases in between. The chain couples TRBV12-3 or TRBV12-4 to TRBJ2-7, with a tentative D call TRBD1 (6 bases). The sample here was PBMCs, mostly from graft donor cells, taken 60 days after TCRalphabeta/CD19-depleted stem cell transplant. The TCR comes from a male patient aged 2-9 years who had a stem cell transplant for acute lymphoblastic leukemia, so the T cells may come from the graft donor. The CDR3 loop reads CASSLRQVAYEQYF. The CDR3 DNA is TGTGCCAGCAGTTTAAGACAGGTAGCCTACGAGCAGTACTTC.